This T cell receptor beta chain was profiled in a study of glioma-infiltrating T cells. Using RNA template, CDR3s of TCR alpha and beta were amplified with iRepertoire arm-PCR. TCRdb passed the multiplex PCR reads through MiXCR, listing each CDR3 protein once. The sample holds approximately 93,000 distinct CDR3 sequences, around 40% seen once. This clonotype was counted at least ten times. Sequenced material: glioma tissue, nonneoplastic brain tissue, or PBMCs (not recorded which). This clonotype was obtained from a human donor with low-grade glioma or glioblastoma, undergoing nonglioma brain surgery, or in good health (not recorded which).

CDR3 in DNA: TGCAGTGCTAGGGGGTCTGGAAACACCATATATTTT. Amino acid sequence: CSARGSGNTIYF. This chain connects TRBV20-1 to TRBJ1-3; D is uncertain. The germline CDR1 and CDR2 sequences are DFQATT and SNEGSKA (reference sequence). This CDR3 has 12 amino acids. The ends were cut back, 3 bases at V and 1 base at J, with 4 bases in the middle.